The next 9 T cell receptor beta chains were all read from a single sample in a study of T cells in Graves' hyperthyroidism and ophthalmopathy. The source material, RNA transcripts, was used to amplify TCR beta CDR3 regions. Using the HTBI primer set, a first-round RT-PCR was run on the TCR CDR3. In TCRdb, the multiplex PCR reads were re-called with MiXCR into one record per CDR3 protein. The table has roughly 420,000 distinct CDR3 sequences, roughly 15% seen once. The sample taken for sequencing was blood. The receptors come from a woman between 18 and 29 years old with Graves' hyperthyroidism.

The chain combines TRBV11-2 with TRBJ2-1, with 9 positions matching TRBD1. Germline CDR1 and CDR2: SGHAT and FQNNGV. The CDR3 contains 18 residues. The junction had 14 bases not matched to a gene; V was cut back by 1 base and J by 7 bases. The CDR3 is CASSLVSGLDRGRNEQFF. DNA of the CDR3: TGTGCCAGCAGCTTAGTATCAGGGTTGGACAGGGGAAGGAATGAGCAGTTCTTC.

The chain is built from TRBV27 and TRBJ1-6; D perhaps matches TRBD1 (5 bases). Germline V gene data show CDR1 as MNHEY and CDR2 as SMNVEV (reference sequence). The CDR3 runs to 15 residues. Trimming took 5 bases from V and 14 from J, leaving 22 bases between them. CDR3 region: CASSLGPTPGTTLHF. The DNA for the CDR3 is TGTGCCAGCAGTCTAGGCCCTACACCCGGGACGACCCTCCACTTT.

J is TRBJ2-7 and V is TRBV27; a possible D gene is TRBD1 (6 bases). The CDR3 runs to 15 residues. Germline lookup yields CDR1 MNHEY and CDR2 SMNVEV (reference sequence). V was pared by 6 bases and J by 0 bases, with 15 bases between. Here the CDR3 DNA reads TGTGCCAGCAGACGCCGGACAGACAGCTCCTACGAGCAGTACTTC. Encoded protein: CASRRRTDSSYEQYF.

This clonotype was seen at least ten times. V is TRBV12-3 or TRBV12-4 and J is TRBJ1-2; 7 bases agree with TRBD1. The CDR3 sequence is 14 residues long. V lost 1 base, J lost 4 bases, and 3 bases stayed unmatched. The CDR3 bases are TGTGCCAGCAGTTTAGGGGACAGCCCCTATGGCTACACCTTC. It codes for CASSLGDSPYGYTF.

A few counts support this clonotype. A read error may account for a junction end that differs from germline. This chain links TRBV7-7 with TRBJ2-3, with 9 bases that match TRBD2. Germline V lookup: CDR1 SSHAT, CDR2 FNYEAQ (reference sequence). The CDR3 consists of 16 residues. The CDR3 bases are TGTGCTAGCAGCTTAGCTCCTAGCGGGATCCCAGATACGCAGTATTTT. Translating gives CASSLAPSGIPDTQYF.

To note about this clonotype: This may arise from a read error, as a much more abundant clone is one base away. The chain carries TRBV27 and TRBJ1-5; D is uncertain. CDR1 and CDR2 (germline): MNHEY, SMNVEV (reference sequence). CDR3 length: 13 amino acids. The CDR3 loop reads CAGSPGPRQPQHF. The DNA for the CDR3 is TGTGCCGGCAGTCCAGGACCCCGCCAGCCCCAGCATTTT.

The chain recombines TRBV12-3 or TRBV12-4 with TRBJ2-3; 7 bases map to TRBD2. The V segment lost 0 bases and the J segment 0 bases; nucleotides outside the gene matches: 3. The length of the CDR3 is 16 residues. The CDR3 region is CASSLALGGSTDTQYF. The CDR3 nucleotides are TGTGCCAGCAGTTTAGCGCTGGGGGGGAGCACAGATACGCAGTATTTT.

At least ten counts were recorded for this clonotype. V and J are TRBV7-3 and TRBJ2-1; D not resolved. Germline CDR1 reads SGHTA; CDR2 reads FQGTGA. V was pared by 2 bases and J by 9 bases, with 11 bases between. There are 13 residues in the CDR3. The DNA for the CDR3 is TGTGCCAGCAGCTTAGCGGCTCTAGGTGAGCAGTTCTTC. As protein: CASSLAALGEQFF. The complete variable domain, with remaining parts taken from reference TRBV7-3 and TRBJ2-1, reads GAGVSQTPSNKVTEKGKYVELRCDPISGHTALYWYRQSLGQGPEFLIYFQGTGAADDSGLPNDRFFAVRPEGSVSTLKIQRTERGDSAVYLCASSLAALGEQFFGPGTRLTVL.

This clonotype was picked up many times. The J gene is TRBJ2-1, the V gene TRBV20-1, with 12 bases lining up with TRBD2. The V segment lost 6 bases and the J segment 4 bases; nucleotides outside the gene matches: 7. The CDR3 totals 15 residues. Germline-derived CDR1 and CDR2 are DFQATT and SNEGSKA (reference sequence). CDR3 coding DNA: TGCAGTGCCCACCTTGGACTAGCGGGATACAATGAGCAGTTCTTC. Translated, it gives CSAHLGLAGYNEQFF.